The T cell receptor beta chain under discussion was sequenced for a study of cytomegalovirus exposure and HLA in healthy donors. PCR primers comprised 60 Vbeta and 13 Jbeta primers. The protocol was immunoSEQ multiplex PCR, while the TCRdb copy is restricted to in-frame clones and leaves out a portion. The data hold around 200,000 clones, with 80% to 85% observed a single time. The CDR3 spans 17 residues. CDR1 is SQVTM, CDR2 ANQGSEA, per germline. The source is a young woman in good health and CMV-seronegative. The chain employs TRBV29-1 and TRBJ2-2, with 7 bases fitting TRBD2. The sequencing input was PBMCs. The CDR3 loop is CRSKEASSGPNTGELFF. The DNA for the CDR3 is TGCAGGTCAAAGGAGGCTAGTAGCGGGCCGAACACCGGGGAGCTGTTTTTT.